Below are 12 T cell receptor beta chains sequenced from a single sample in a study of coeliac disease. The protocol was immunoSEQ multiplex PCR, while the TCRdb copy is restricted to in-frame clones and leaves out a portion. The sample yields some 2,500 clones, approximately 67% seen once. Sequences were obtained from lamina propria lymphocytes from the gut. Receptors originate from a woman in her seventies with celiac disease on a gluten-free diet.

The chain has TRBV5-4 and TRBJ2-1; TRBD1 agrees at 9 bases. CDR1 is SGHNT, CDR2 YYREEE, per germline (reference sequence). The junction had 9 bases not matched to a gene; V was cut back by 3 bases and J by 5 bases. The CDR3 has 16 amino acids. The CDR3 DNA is TGTGCCAGCAGCTCCTCAGACAGGGGGGGAGACAATGAGCAGTTCTTC. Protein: CASSSSDRGGDNEQFF.

CDR3 amino acids: CASSHLPRTDTQYF. DNA for the CDR3: TGCGCCAGCAGCCATCTCCCCAGGACAGATACGCAGTATTTT. The chain combines TRBV4-3 with TRBJ2-3; D is undetermined. Per germline, CDR1 LGHNA and CDR2 YSLEER. Trimming stripped 3 bases from V and 3 bases from J, with 10 bases between. The length of the CDR3 is 14 residues.

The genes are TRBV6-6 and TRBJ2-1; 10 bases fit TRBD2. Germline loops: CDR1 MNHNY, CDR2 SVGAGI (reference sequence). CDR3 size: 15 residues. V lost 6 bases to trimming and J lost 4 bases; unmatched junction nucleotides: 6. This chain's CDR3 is CASRLTSGDYNEQFF. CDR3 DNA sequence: TGTGCCAGCAGATTAACTAGCGGGGATTACAATGAGCAGTTCTTC.

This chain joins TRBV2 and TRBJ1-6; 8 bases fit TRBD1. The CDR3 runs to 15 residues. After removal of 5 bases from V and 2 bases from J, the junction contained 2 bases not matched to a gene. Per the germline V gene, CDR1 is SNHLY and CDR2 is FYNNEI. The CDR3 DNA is TGTGCCAGCAGTCTACAGGGGGCCTATAATTCACCCCTCCACTTT. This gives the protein CASSLQGAYNSPLHF.

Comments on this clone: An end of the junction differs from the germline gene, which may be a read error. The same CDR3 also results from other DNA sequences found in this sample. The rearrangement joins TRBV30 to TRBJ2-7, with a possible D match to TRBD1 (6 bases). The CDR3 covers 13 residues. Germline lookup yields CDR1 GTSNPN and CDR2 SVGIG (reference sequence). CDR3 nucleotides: TGCGCCTGGAGCCTCGGACAGTCCTACGAGCAGTACTTC. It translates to CAWSLGQSYEQYF.

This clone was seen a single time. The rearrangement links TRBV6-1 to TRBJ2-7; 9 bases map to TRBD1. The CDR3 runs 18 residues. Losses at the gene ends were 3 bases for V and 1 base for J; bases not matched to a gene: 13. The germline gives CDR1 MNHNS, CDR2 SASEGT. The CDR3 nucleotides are TGTGCCAGCAGTGAGCGTTCTCTACAGGGGGCGCGATCCTACGAGCAGTACTTC. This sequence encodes CASSERSLQGARSYEQYF.

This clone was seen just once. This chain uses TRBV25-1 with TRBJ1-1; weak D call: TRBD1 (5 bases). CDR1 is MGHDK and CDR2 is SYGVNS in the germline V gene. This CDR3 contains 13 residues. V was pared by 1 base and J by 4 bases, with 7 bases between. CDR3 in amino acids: CASSEFRATEAFF. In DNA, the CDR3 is TGTGCCAGCAGTGAATTCAGGGCCACTGAAGCTTTCTTT.

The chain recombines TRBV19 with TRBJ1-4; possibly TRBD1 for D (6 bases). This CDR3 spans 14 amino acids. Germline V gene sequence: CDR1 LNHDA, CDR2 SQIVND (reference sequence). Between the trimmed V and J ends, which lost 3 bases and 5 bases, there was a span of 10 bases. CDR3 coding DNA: TGTGCCAGTAGTATGTCAGGGGTCAATGAAAAACTGTTTTTT. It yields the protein CASSMSGVNEKLFF.

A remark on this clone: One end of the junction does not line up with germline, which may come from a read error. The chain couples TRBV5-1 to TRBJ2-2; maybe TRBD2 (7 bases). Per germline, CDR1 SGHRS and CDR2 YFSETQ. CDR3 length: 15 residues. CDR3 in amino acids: CASSDPGGSNGELFF. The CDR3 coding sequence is TGTGCCAGCAGCGACCCGGGGGGCTCTAACGGGGAGCTGTTTTTT.

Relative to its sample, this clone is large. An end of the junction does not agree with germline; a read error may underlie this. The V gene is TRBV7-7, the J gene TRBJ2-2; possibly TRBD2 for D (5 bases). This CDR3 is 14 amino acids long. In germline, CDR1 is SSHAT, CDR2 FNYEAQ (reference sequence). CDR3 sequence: CASSPGLNTGELFF. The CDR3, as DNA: TGTGCTAGCAGCCCCGGACTGAACACCGGGGAGCTGTTTTTT.

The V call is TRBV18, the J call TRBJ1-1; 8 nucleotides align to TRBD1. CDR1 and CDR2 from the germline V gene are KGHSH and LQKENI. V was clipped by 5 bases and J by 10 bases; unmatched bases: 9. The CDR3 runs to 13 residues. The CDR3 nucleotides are TGTGCCAGCTCAAAGGACAGGGACGGGGGAGCTTTCTTT. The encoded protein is CASSKDRDGGAFF.

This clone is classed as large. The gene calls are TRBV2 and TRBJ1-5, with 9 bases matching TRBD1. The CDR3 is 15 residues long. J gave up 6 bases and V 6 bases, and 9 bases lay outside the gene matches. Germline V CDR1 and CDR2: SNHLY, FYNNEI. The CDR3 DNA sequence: TGTGCCAGCAGCGCCGGGACAGGGTTTGCTCAGCCCCAGCATTTT. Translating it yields CASSAGTGFAQPQHF.